The entry below describes one TCR beta chain. This specimen comes from a study of T cells in localized non-small cell lung cancer. Germline assignment: CDR1 SGHAT and CDR2 FQNNGV. The CDR3 has 14 residues. V dropped 1 base and J dropped 4 bases, with 10 bases sitting between them. Using immunoSEQ multiplex PCR, the repertoire was profiled, and TCRdb retains in-frame clones only, with some absent. Found here are approximately 100,000 clones, more than 75% of them singletons; the top ten hold approximately 4%. The starting material was PBMCs, obtained before any cancer treatment. The source is a woman aged 35-75 years with stage II squamous cell lung carcinoma. J is TRBJ1-2 and V is TRBV11-2, with D unresolved. DNA of the CDR3: TGTGCCAGCAGCTTAGGGTCGGGCCCCTATGGCTACACCTTC. Its protein product is CASSLGSGPYGYTF.